This entry lists 8 T cell receptor beta chains sequenced from one sample in a study of Graves' ophthalmopathy and Graves' hyperthyroidism. From RNA, the CDR3 regions of TCR beta chains were amplified and sequenced. Following a first-round RT-PCR that used HTBI primers, a second-round multiplex PCR was carried out. Via MiXCR, TCRdb re-called the multiplex PCR reads, giving one row per CDR3 protein. The data show some 1.1 million distinct CDR3 sequences, 35% to 40% seen once. Input material: peripheral blood or thyroid tissue (not recorded which). The receptors here all came from an adult man with Graves' hyperthyroidism.

Only a few counts were recorded for this clonotype. The rearrangement joins TRBV11-2 to TRBJ1-2; the D gene is possibly TRBD1 (6 bases). V lost 1 base and J 5 bases, leaving 14 bases between the germline ends. The CDR3 has 15 amino acids. Germline V CDR1 and CDR2: SGHAT, FQNNGV. DNA for the CDR3: TGTGCCAGCAGCTTAGGGCACGGGACACCATATGGCTACACCTTC. Its translation: CASSLGHGTPYGYTF.

This clonotype was found once. The V and J genes are TRBV10-3 and TRBJ2-6; TRBD1 matches at 10 bases. Germline loops: CDR1 ENHRY, CDR2 SYGVKD. This CDR3 has 19 amino acids. V trimming: 8 bases; J trimming: 0 bases; junction bases outside the gene matches: 13. DNA for the CDR3: TGTGCCATCCATGCCGACAGGGGGCAACCCATCTCTGGGGCCAACGTCCTGACTTTC. Translated, it gives CAIHADRGQPISGANVLTF.

To note about this clonotype: A junction end diverges from the germline sequence, so it may reflect a read error. The chain has TRBV7-2 and TRBJ2-7; the D is unclear. The CDR3 has 15 amino acids. Looked up from germline, CDR1 is SGHTA and CDR2 is FQGNSA. CDR3 sequence: CASSQAHRISYEQYF. The CDR3 region has the DNA TGCGCCAGCAGCCAAGCCCACAGAATCTCCTACGAGCAGTACTTC.

A few counts support this clonotype. This chain links TRBV14 with TRBJ2-7; D unclear. Germline CDR1 is SGHDN and CDR2 is FVKESK. V lost 4 bases to trimming and J lost 6 bases, with 10 bases between them. The CDR3 covers 12 residues. The CDR3 reads CASSPSQSEQYF. CDR3 coding DNA: TGTGCCAGCAGCCCATCTCAATCCGAGCAGTACTTC.

This clonotype was observed a single time. J is TRBJ1-6 and V is TRBV28; D uncertain. CDR1 and CDR2 from the germline V gene are MDHEN and SYDVKM. The CDR3 runs 15 residues. Trimming removed 4 bases at V and 9 bases at J, with 16 bases between. DNA for the CDR3: TGTGCCAGCAGTTCGATGAGGGCAGGATTTTCACCCCTCCACTTT. Its protein product is CASSSMRAGFSPLHF.

CDR3 in amino acids: CASSSWVSNSPLHF. The DNA of the CDR3 is TGTGCTAGTAGCTCCTGGGTTTCTAATTCACCCCTCCACTTT. The chain employs TRBV2 and TRBJ1-6, with no clear D. The CDR3 sequence is 14 residues long. Per the germline V gene, CDR1 is SNHLY and CDR2 is FYNNEI.

This clonotype was observed at least ten times. V usage is TRBV29-1 and J usage is TRBJ2-6, with D possibly TRBD2 on 6 matching bases. The CDR3 is made up of 15 amino acids. V gave up 4 bases and J gave up 2 bases, with 12 bases separating them. Germline-derived CDR1 and CDR2 are SQVTM and ANQGSEA. The CDR3 DNA follows: TGCAGCGTTGCAAGGGGAGGCCCTGGGGCCAACGTCCTGACTTTC. It specifies CSVARGGPGANVLTF.

This clonotype was found many times. The chain uses TRBV12-3 or TRBV12-4 and TRBJ1-6, with no clear D. Trimming removed 1 base from V and 9 bases from J, with 4 bases in between. The CDR3 is made up of 12 amino acids. The CDR3 nucleotides read TGTGCCAGCAGTTTAGAAGCTTCACCCCTCCACTTT. Translating gives CASSLEASPLHF.